This T cell receptor beta chain is drawn from a study of CD8+ T cells in alopecia areata. Treatment defined: oral pan-JAK inhibitor, 5-10 mg twice daily. Findings of the study overall: Scalp clonality, together with expanded CD8+ clones among the top 100, fell significantly with tofacitinib.

It was cDNA, reverse transcribed from extracted RNA, that served as the sequencing template. TCRdb's copy holds only in-frame clones and misses some; the assay was immunoSEQ multiplex PCR. The data contain around 210,000 clones, 64% of them singletons. A remark on this clone: Its antigen is unknown.

CDR3 length: 14 residues. Trimming cost V 1 base and J 0 bases, with 5 bases left between them. The germline gives CDR1 LGHNA, CDR2 YNFKEQ. Specimen: CD4+ T cells sorted from blood, collected at week 4, from a patient treated with tofacitinib. The rearrangement uses TRBV4-2 and TRBJ2-3; D is possibly TRBD2 (5 bases). The receptor comes from a human donor with alopecia areata. CDR3 sequence reads: CASSQAGSTDTQYF. Written as DNA, the CDR3 is TGTGCCAGCAGCCAAGCGGGGAGCACAGATACGCAGTATTTT.